This T cell receptor beta chain was identified during a study of T cells after yellow fever vaccination. Using its own MiXCR run on the 5' RACE reads, TCRdb lists one record per CDR3 protein. The top ten clones hold about 25% of a sample with hundreds of thousands of distinct CDR3 sequences, 3.6% of them seen once. In its sample, this clonotype was seen a few times. The sample was PBMCs, taken on the day of the yellow fever booster vaccination. This receptor was obtained from a man in his late teens or twenties who received the YFV17D yellow fever vaccine.

CDR3 sequence reads: CASSPGQGANTEAFF. CDR3 DNA sequence: TGTGCCAGCTCACCCGGACAGGGGGCGAACACTGAAGCTTTCTTT. The chain uses TRBV18 and TRBJ1-1; 11 nucleotides line up with TRBD1. V lost 3 bases to trimming and J lost 1 base; unmatched junction nucleotides: 1. The germline V gene has CDR1 KGHSH and CDR2 LQKENI. The length of the CDR3 is 15 residues.